This paragraph covers one T cell receptor beta chain sequence. Measured with immunoSEQ multiplex PCR; TCRdb has only the in-frame clones, and not every one. The top ten clones hold 10% of a sample with approximately 340,000 clones, under 80% of them seen once. The data belong to a study of shared clonotypes between healthy human individuals. The clonotype was recovered from a man younger than 45 in good health. What was sequenced was memory CD4+ T cells sorted from blood. Documented subset: CD45RA-negative fraction.

CDR3 sequence reads: CASSLTSGRPYEQYF. Written as DNA, the CDR3 is TGTGCCAGCAGTTTGACTAGCGGCCGCCCCTACGAGCAGTACTTC. V gene TRBV2 combines with J gene TRBJ2-7, with TRBD2 identical over 9 bases. V shed 5 bases, J shed 2 bases, and the junction held 7 bases outside the gene matches. The CDR3 contains 15 residues. CDR1 is SNHLY, CDR2 FYNNEI, per germline.